Below, 23 T cell receptor beta chains from the same sample are listed, as sequenced in a study of low-dose radiotherapy and immunotherapy resistance in tumors. The time point was: before trial treatment. For amplifying TCRs, the PCR ran for 15 to 20 cycles with Phusion, which was used together with a constant-region primer and the adapter on the V primers. TCRdb used MiXCR to reprocess the reads, holding one entry per CDR3 protein. The table lists about 50,000 distinct CDR3 sequences, 10% to 15% of them singletons. The specimen comprised PBMCs, sampled before treatment. The receptor set was obtained from a female donor with ovarian cancer.

The chain recombines TRBV28 with TRBJ2-7; 10 bases map to TRBD1. The V and J ends lost 4 bases and 1 base, in that order; junction bases with no gene match: 4. The CDR3 is 15 amino acids. Germline V lookup: CDR1 MDHEN, CDR2 SYDVKM. CDR3 sequence reads: CASSSPGQGSYEQYF. CDR3 in DNA: TGTGCCAGCAGTTCACCGGGACAGGGGTCCTACGAGCAGTACTTC.

The table lists this clonotype with many counts. V and J are TRBV30 and TRBJ1-5, with D perhaps matching TRBD1 (6 bases). CDR1 is GTSNPN and CDR2 is SVGIG in the germline V gene (reference sequence). The CDR3 has 16 residues. With 0 bases removed from V and 7 bases from J, the gap between germline ends came to 19 bases. CDR3 protein: CAWSVGGGPGGQPQHF. The CDR3 coding sequence is TGTGCCTGGAGTGTAGGTGGGGGACCGGGGGGCCAGCCCCAGCATTTT.

The chain links TRBV6-5 to TRBJ2-7; weak D call: TRBD2 (6 bases). Germline V CDR1 and CDR2: MNHEY, SVGAGI. This CDR3 spans 15 amino acids. Trimming removed 3 bases from V and 2 bases from J, with 14 bases in between. The CDR3 DNA follows: TGTGCCAGCAGTTATACCGGGACTCTGGCCTACGAGCAGTACTTC. It codes for CASSYTGTLAYEQYF.

This clonotype appeared many times. The rearrangement uses TRBV10-3 and TRBJ1-2, with 7 bases identical to TRBD1. This CDR3 contains 14 residues. V dropped 6 bases and J dropped 6; count of bases not matched to a gene: 10. Per the germline V gene, CDR1 is ENHRY and CDR2 is SYGVKD. The CDR3 sequence is CAIRDEQGRNGYTF. In DNA, the CDR3 is TGTGCCATCAGGGACGAACAGGGGCGGAATGGCTACACCTTC.

This clonotype was observed at least ten times. The rearrangement uses TRBV29-1 and TRBJ2-1; 8 nucleotides align to TRBD2. The CDR3 contains 14 residues. Germline loops: CDR1 SQVTM, CDR2 ANQGSEA. The V gene end was trimmed by 2 bases and the J gene end by 2 bases; junction bases not matched to a gene: 2. The CDR3 loop is CSVESGSTYNEQFF. The CDR3 nucleotides read TGCAGCGTTGAAAGCGGGAGCACCTACAATGAGCAGTTCTTC.

This clonotype was seen many times. The chain is built from TRBV19 and TRBJ1-5; tentative D call: TRBD1 (5 bases). The CDR3 is made up of 13 amino acids. V was trimmed by 6 bases and J by 3 bases, leaving 9 bases between them. The germline CDR1 and CDR2 sequences are LNHDA and SQIVND (reference sequence). CDR3: CASSRQHNQPQHF. As DNA, the CDR3 is TGTGCCAGTAGCCGACAGCACAATCAGCCCCAGCATTTT.

This clonotype was counted between two and nine times. V and J are TRBV29-1 and TRBJ2-5; D is unclear. The CDR3 runs to 11 residues. Trimming pared 8 bases from V and 5 bases from J, leaving 12 bases between. Germline V lookup: CDR1 SQVTM, CDR2 ANQGSEA. The CDR3: CSSLLRETQYF. CDR3 in DNA: TGCAGCTCCCTCTTACGGGAGACCCAGTACTTC.

Ten or more counts support this clonotype. The genes are TRBV6-6 and TRBJ2-3; 9 bases fit TRBD1. CDR1 and CDR2 (germline): MNHNY, SVGAGI (reference sequence). V dropped 7 bases and J dropped 3; count of bases not matched to a gene: 5. The CDR3 covers 14 residues. The DNA of the CDR3 is TGTGCCAGCATCCGGGACAGGGCGACAGATACGCAGTATTTT. Protein: CASIRDRATDTQYF.

This clonotype was counted ten times or more. The V gene is TRBV7-9, the J gene TRBJ1-2; D is uncertain. Germline assignment: CDR1 SEHNR and CDR2 FQNEAQ (reference sequence). V was cut by 2 bases and J by 3 bases, with 10 bases left in between. The CDR3 runs 14 residues. CDR3 sequence (DNA): TGTGCCAGCAGCTTAAAAGGGCCCCACTATGGCTACACCTTC. It specifies CASSLKGPHYGYTF.

This clonotype appeared many times. This rearrangement joins TRBV6-2 or TRBV6-3 to TRBJ1-2; D is possibly TRBD1 (6 bases). Trimming shortened V by 6 bases and J by 7 bases, and 21 bases separated the two germline ends. Germline lookup yields CDR1 MNHEY and CDR2 SVGEGT. This CDR3 comprises 15 residues. The CDR3 DNA reads TGTGCCAGCAGGGATAGTAACAGGGCCCCACTTGGCTACACCTTC. Protein sequence: CASRDSNRAPLGYTF.

This clonotype was detected many times. The chain has TRBV15 and TRBJ2-7; tentative D call: TRBD1 (6 bases). CDR1 and CDR2 from the germline V gene are LNHNV and YYDKDF (reference sequence). CDR3 size: 16 residues. The V end lost 1 base, the J end lost 2 bases, and 15 bases lay between the germline ends. The CDR3: CATSRGGMDSPYEQYF. As DNA, the CDR3 is TGTGCCACCAGCAGAGGTGGAATGGACAGCCCCTACGAGCAGTACTTC.

The chain couples TRBV30 to TRBJ2-2; D assignment may be TRBD1 or TRBD2 (5 bases each). The CDR3 spans 14 residues. The germline V gene encodes CDR1 GTSNPN and CDR2 SVGIG (reference sequence). The CDR3 DNA reads TGTGCTCTGGAGTGGGGGTGGAACACCGGGGAGCTGTTTTTT. This translates into CALEWGWNTGELFF.

In its sample, this clonotype was seen many times. The chain uses TRBV2 and TRBJ2-1, with 10 bases that match TRBD2. Germline-derived CDR1 and CDR2 are SNHLY and FYNNEI. The CDR3 has 15 residues. Unmatched junction bases numbered 7, after V lost 3 bases and J lost 8 bases. CDR3 residues: CASSDALAGEDEQFF. As DNA, the CDR3 is TGTGCCAGCAGTGACGCCCTAGCGGGAGAAGATGAGCAGTTCTTC.

This clonotype occurred many times. J is TRBJ2-2 and V is TRBV2; D is possibly TRBD1 (5 bases). The CDR3 is made up of 15 amino acids. Trimming cost V 2 bases and J 3 bases, with 10 bases left between them. In germline, CDR1 is SNHLY, CDR2 FYNNEI. Here the CDR3 DNA reads TGTGCCAGCAGTGAATTTGGCAGGGACACCGGGGAGCTGTTTTTT. As protein: CASSEFGRDTGELFF.

The sample holds a few counts of this clonotype. This may come from a read error, since a much larger clone is one base off. V usage is TRBV10-3 and J usage is TRBJ2-3; D call uncertain. The length of the CDR3 is 14 residues. The V end lost 4 bases, the J end lost 2 bases, and 10 bases lay between the germline ends. Per germline, CDR1 ENHRY and CDR2 SYGVKD. CDR3 sequence reads: CAISAARSTDTQYF. The CDR3 DNA reads TGTGCCATCAGTGCGGCGCGATCCACAGATACGCAGTATTTT.

This clonotype came up many times. The chain uses TRBV5-1 and TRBJ2-1; TRBD1 matches 7 bases. The CDR3 runs to 15 residues. Germline V gives CDR1 SGHRS, CDR2 YFSETQ. V lost 0 bases to trimming and J lost 5 bases; unmatched junction nucleotides: 5. CDR3 nucleotides: TGCGCCAGCAGCTTGGAGGCAGGGGGAAACAATGAGCAGTTCTTC. It specifies CASSLEAGGNNEQFF.

There are many counts of this clonotype. This chain connects TRBV5-1 to TRBJ2-5; D may be TRBD2 (7 bases). V shed 2 bases and J shed 1 base, with 12 bases lying between them. CDR3 length equals 15 residues. Germline V gene data show CDR1 as SGHRS and CDR2 as YFSETQ. CDR3 in DNA: TGCGCCAGCAGCTTTTCCGGGGGGCCCCAAGAGACCCAGTACTTC. It encodes CASSFSGGPQETQYF.

This clonotype occurred many times. The rearrangement uses TRBV20-1 and TRBJ2-7; possible D gene TRBD1, 5 bases. The CDR3 loop spans 13 amino acids. V shed 0 bases and J shed 1 base, with 7 bases lying between them. Germline CDR1 and CDR2: DFQATT and SNEGSKA (reference sequence). CDR3 DNA sequence: TGCAGTGCTAGAGACAGGGCTTCCTACGAGCAGTACTTC. It codes for CSARDRASYEQYF.

This clonotype was found many times. The V call is TRBV5-5, the J call TRBJ2-7; 11 nucleotides line up with TRBD1. This CDR3 has 14 residues. The germline V gene has CDR1 SGHKS and CDR2 YYEKEE (reference sequence). V dropped 6 bases and J dropped 6; count of bases not matched to a gene: 8. The CDR3, as DNA: TGTGCCAGCAACGGTGGGGGGACAGGGGGCGAGCAGTACTTC. This encodes CASNGGGTGGEQYF.

This clonotype was detected many times. The chain uses TRBV18 and TRBJ1-1; D may be TRBD1 (6 bases). V shed 4 bases and J shed 8 bases, with 8 bases lying between them. The CDR3 contains 11 residues. Germline V gene sequence: CDR1 KGHSH, CDR2 LQKENI. As DNA, the CDR3 is TGTGCCAGCTCACTTGACAGGGAAGCTTTCTTT. The encoded protein is CASSLDREAFF.

This clonotype was seen at least ten times. This chain connects TRBV7-8 to TRBJ2-7; D might be TRBD2 (6 bases). CDR3 length: 14 amino acids. Germline CDR1 is SGHVS and CDR2 is FQNEAQ. V lost 6 bases and J lost 1, with 13 bases in between. The CDR3 loop is CASRVGRWSYEQYF. The DNA of the CDR3 is TGTGCCAGCAGAGTAGGGAGGTGGTCCTACGAGCAGTACTTC.

The table lists this clonotype with a few counts. V gene TRBV28 combines with J gene TRBJ2-7; D is perhaps TRBD2 (6 bases). The V end lost 9 bases, the J end lost 1 base, and 19 bases lay between the germline ends. The length of the CDR3 is 15 residues. Per the germline V gene, CDR1 is MDHEN and CDR2 is SYDVKM. CDR3 amino acids: CASTLGGAGSYEQYF. The CDR3 nucleotides are TGTGCCAGTACCCTCGGAGGGGCGGGGTCCTACGAGCAGTACTTC.

In its sample, this clonotype was seen a few times. CDR3 sequence: CASSGDTHQETQYF. As DNA, the CDR3 is TGTGCCAGCAGCGGGGACACCCACCAAGAGACCCAGTACTTC. The V call is TRBV12-3 or TRBV12-4, the J call TRBJ2-5, with D perhaps matching TRBD1 (6 bases). V was trimmed by 6 bases and J by 0 bases, leaving 11 bases between them. This CDR3 spans 14 amino acids.